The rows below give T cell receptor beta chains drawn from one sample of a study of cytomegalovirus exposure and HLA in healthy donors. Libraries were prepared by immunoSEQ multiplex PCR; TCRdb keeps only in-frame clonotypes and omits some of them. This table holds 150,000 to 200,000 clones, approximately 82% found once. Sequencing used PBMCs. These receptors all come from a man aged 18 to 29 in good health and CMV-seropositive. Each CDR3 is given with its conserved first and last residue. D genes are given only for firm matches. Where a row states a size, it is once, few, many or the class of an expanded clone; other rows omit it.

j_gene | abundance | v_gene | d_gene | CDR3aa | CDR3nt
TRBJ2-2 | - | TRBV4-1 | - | CASSQGLYTGELFF | TGCGCCAGCAGCCAAGGACTGTACACCGGGGAGCTGTTTTTT
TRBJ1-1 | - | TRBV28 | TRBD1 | CASSFRDRGRAFF | TGTGCCAGCAGTTTTCGAGACAGGGGGCGAGCTTTCTTT
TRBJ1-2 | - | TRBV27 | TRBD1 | CASSSRTGGAGYGYTF | TGTGCCAGCAGTTCGCGGACAGGGGGCGCGGGCTATGGCTACACCTTC
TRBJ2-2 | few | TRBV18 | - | CASSPNSRLVAGELFF | TGTGCCAGCTCACCCAACTCAAGACTAGTGGCCGGGGAGCTGTTTTTT
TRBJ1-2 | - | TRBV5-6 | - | CASSSDSDGYTF | TGTGCCAGCAGCTCGGACAGCGATGGCTACACCTTC
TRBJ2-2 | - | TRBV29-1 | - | CSVESSAAGELFF | TGCAGCGTTGAATCGAGCGCGGCCGGGGAGCTGTTTTTT
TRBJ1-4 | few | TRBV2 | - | CASIRQLSNEKLFF | TGTGCCAGCATTCGACAGCTCTCTAATGAAAAACTGTTTTTT
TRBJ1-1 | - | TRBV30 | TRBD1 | CARDNDRDGRRGAFF | TGTGCCCGAGACAATGACAGGGACGGGAGACGGGGAGCTTTCTTT
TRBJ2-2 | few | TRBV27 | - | CASRPSVAINTGELFF | TGTGCCAGCAGGCCATCGGTTGCTATTAACACCGGGGAGCTGTTTTTT
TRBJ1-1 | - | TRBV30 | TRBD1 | CAWSFTGTGVLF | TGTGCCTGGAGTTTTACCGGGACAGGGGTTCTCTTT
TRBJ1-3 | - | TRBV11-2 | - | CASSFTGGNTIYF | TGTGCCAGCAGCTTTACGGGAGGAAACACCATATATTTT
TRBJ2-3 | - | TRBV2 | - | CASSQHPPTDTQYF | TGTGCCAGCAGCCAACACCCTCCCACAGATACGCAGTATTTT
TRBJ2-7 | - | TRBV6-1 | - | CASSERERASALNRWRWVEQYF | TGTGCCAGCAGTGAAAGGGAAAGGGCTAGCGCTTTAAACAGGTGGAGGTGGGTCGAGCAGTACTTC
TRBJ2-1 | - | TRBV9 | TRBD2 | CASSGGTSGRAFNEQFF | TGTGCCAGCAGCGGAGGGACTAGCGGGAGGGCCTTCAATGAGCAGTTCTTC
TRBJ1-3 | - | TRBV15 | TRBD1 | CATSRGRGTGNTIYF | TGTGCCACCAGCAGAGGCAGGGGGACTGGAAACACCATATATTTT
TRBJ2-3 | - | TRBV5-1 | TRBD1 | CASTRGTVSDTQYF | TGCGCCAGCACCAGAGGGACAGTATCAGATACGCAGTATTTT
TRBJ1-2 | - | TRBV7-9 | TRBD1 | CASSLRTGSGYTF | TGTGCCAGCAGCTTAAGGACAGGGTCTGGCTACACCTTC
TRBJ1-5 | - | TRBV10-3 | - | CAISGQGPNQPQHF | TGTGCCATCAGTGGTCAGGGGCCTAATCAGCCCCAGCATTTT
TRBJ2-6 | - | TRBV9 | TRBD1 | CASSIRQGSGANVLTF | TGTGCCAGCAGTATTCGACAGGGAAGTGGGGCCAACGTCCTGACTTTC
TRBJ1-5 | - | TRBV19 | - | CASSVGEGQPQHF | TGTGCCAGTAGTGTCGGGGAAGGCCAGCCCCAGCATTTT
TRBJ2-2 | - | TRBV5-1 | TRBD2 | CASSLAGDTGELFF | TGCGCCAGCAGCCTAGCGGGAGACACCGGGGAGCTGTTTTTT
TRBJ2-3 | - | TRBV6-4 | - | CASSEVATDTQYF | TGTGCCAGCAGTGAAGTGGCAACAGATACGCAGTATTTT
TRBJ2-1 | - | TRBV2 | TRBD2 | CASTGSVGTSGRNNEQFF | TGTGCCAGCACCGGAAGTGTTGGGACTAGCGGGAGGAACAATGAGCAGTTCTTC
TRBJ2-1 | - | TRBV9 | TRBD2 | CASSAHSGSSYNEQFF | TGTGCCAGCAGCGCGCATAGCGGGAGCTCCTACAATGAGCAGTTCTTC
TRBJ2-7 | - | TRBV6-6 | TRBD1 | CASSSPGGTPYEQYF | TGTGCCAGCAGTTCACCAGGGGGAACACCCTACGAGCAGTACTTC
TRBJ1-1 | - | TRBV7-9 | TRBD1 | CASSFTQGGEAFF | TGTGCCAGCAGCTTCACACAGGGGGGTGAAGCTTTCTTT
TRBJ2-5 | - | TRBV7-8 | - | CASSLAGSPRGETQYF | TGTGCCAGCAGCTTAGCAGGTTCTCCTAGGGGGGAGACCCAGTACTTC
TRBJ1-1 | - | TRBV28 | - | CASSLSREAFF | TGTGCCAGCAGTTTATCGCGGGAAGCTTTCTTT